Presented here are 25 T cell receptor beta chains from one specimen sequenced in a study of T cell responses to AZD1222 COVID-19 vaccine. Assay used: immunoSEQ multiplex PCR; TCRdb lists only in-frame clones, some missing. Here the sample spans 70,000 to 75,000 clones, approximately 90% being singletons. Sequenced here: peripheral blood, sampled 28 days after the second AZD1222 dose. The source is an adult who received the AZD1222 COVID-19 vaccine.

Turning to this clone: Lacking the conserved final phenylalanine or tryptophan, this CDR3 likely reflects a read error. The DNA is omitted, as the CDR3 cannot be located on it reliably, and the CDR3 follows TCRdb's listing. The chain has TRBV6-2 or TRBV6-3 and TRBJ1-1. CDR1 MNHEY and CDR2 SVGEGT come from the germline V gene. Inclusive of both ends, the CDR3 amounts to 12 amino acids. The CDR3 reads CASSWGATPPWV.

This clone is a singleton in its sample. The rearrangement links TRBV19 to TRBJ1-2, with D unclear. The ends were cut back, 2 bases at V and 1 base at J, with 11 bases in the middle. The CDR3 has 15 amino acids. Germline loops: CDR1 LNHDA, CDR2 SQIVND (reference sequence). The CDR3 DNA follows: TGTGCCAGTAGTATATCGCCAGGCGGTAACTATGGCTACACCTTC. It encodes CASSISPGGNYGYTF.

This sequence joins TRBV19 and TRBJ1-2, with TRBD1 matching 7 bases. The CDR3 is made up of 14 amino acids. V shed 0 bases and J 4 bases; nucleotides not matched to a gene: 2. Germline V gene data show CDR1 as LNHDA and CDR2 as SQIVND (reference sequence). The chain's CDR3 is CASSIDRGSYGYTF. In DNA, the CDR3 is TGTGCCAGTAGTATAGACAGGGGGTCCTATGGCTACACCTTC.

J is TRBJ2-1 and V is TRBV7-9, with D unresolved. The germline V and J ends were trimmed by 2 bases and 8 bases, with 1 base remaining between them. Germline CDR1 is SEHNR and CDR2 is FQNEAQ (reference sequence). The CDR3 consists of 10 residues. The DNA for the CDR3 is TGTGCCAGCAGCTTATATGAGCAGTTCTTC. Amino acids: CASSLYEQFF.

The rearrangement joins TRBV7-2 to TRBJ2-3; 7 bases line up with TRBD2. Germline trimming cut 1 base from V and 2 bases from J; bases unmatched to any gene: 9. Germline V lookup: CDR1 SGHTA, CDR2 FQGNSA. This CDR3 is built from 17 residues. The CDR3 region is CASSLEGREFYTDTQYF. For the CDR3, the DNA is TGTGCCAGCAGCTTAGAGGGGCGGGAGTTCTACACAGATACGCAGTATTTT.

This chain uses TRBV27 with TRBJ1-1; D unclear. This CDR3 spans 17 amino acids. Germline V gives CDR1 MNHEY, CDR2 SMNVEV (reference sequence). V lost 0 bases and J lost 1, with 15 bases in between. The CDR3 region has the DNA TGTGCCAGCAGTTTATCTCCTGACGCTCTAGAGAACACTGAAGCTTTCTTT. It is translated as CASSLSPDALENTEAFF.

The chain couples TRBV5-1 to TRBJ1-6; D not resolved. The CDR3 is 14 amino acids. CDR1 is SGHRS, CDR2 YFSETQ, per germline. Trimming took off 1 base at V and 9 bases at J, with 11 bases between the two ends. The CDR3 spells CASSLHGVSSPLHF. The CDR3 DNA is TGCGCCAGCAGCTTGCACGGGGTGAGTTCACCCCTCCACTTT.

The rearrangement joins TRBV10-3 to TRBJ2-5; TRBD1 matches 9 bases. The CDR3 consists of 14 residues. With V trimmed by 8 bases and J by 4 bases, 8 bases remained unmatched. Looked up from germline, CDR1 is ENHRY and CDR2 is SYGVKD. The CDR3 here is CAIGGTGKGETQYF. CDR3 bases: TGTGCCATCGGGGGGACAGGGAAAGGAGAGACCCAGTACTTC.

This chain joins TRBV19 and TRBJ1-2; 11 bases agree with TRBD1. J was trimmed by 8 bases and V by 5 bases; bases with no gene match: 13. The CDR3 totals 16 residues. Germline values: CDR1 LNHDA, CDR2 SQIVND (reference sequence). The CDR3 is CASSPQMDRGLYGYTF. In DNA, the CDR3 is TGTGCCAGTAGTCCTCAAATGGACAGGGGGCTTTACGGCTACACCTTC. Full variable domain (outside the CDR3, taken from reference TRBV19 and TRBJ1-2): DGGITQSPKYLFRKEGQNVTLSCEQNLNHDAMYWYRQDPGQGLRLIYYSQIVNDFQKGDIAEGYSVSREKKESFPLTVTSAQKNPTAFYLCASSPQMDRGLYGYTFGSGTRLTVV.

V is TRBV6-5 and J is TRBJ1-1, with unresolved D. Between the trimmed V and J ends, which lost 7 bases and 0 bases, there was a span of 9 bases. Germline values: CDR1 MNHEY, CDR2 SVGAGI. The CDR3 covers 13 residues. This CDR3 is CASKLGLNTEAFF. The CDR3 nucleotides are TGTGCCAGCAAGCTGGGCCTGAACACTGAAGCTTTCTTT.

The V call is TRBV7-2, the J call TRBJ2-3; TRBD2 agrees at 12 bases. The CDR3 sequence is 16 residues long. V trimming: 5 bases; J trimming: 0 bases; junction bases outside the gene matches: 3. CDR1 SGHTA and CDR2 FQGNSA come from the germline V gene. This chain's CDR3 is CASSRGLAGSTDTQYF. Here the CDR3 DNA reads TGTGCCAGCAGCCGTGGACTAGCGGGGAGCACAGATACGCAGTATTTT.

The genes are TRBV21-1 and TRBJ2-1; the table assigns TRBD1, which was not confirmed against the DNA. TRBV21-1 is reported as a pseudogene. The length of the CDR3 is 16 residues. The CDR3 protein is CASNDRHKSSYNEQFF. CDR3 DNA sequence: TGTGCCAGCAACGACAGGCATAAAAGCTCCTACAATGAGCAGTTCTTC.

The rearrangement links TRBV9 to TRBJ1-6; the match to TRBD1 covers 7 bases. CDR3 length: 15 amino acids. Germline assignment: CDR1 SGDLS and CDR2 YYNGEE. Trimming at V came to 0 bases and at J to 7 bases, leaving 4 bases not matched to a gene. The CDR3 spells CASSVAGTDNSPLHF. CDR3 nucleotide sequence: TGTGCCAGCAGCGTAGCAGGGACAGACAATTCACCCCTCCACTTT.

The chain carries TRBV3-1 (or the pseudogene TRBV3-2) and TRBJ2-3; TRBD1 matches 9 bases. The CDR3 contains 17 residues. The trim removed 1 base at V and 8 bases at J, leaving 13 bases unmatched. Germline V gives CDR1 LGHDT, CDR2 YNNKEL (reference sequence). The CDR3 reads CASSQVVGQGSQGTQYF. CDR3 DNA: TGTGCCAGCAGCCAAGTTGTGGGACAGGGTAGCCAGGGTACGCAGTATTTT.

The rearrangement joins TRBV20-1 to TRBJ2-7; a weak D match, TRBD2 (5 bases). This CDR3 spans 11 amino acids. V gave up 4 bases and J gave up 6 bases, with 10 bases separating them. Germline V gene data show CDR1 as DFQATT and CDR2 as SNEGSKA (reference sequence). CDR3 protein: CSANLGVEQYF. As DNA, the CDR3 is TGCAGTGCTAATCTGGGAGTCGAGCAGTACTTC.

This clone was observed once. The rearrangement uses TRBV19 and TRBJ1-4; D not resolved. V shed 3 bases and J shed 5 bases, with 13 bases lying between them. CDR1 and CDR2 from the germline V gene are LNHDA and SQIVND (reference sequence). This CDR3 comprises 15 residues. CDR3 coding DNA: TGTGCCAGTAGTATCGCAGCAGGAATAAATGAAAAACTGTTTTTT. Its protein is CASSIAAGINEKLFF.

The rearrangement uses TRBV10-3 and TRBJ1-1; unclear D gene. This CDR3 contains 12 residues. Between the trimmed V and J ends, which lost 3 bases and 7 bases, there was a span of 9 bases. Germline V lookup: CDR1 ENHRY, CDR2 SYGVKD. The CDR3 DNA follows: TGTGCCATCAGTGAAATCGGGGTTGAAGCTTTCTTT. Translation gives CAISEIGVEAFF.

DNA of the CDR3: TGTGCCAGCAGTCCGGGACCCCACAATCAGCCCCAGCATTTT. It translates to CASSPGPHNQPQHF. The chain recombines TRBV27 with TRBJ1-5, with D possibly being TRBD1 (5 bases). CDR1 is MNHEY, CDR2 SMNVEV, per germline (reference sequence). The CDR3 length is 14 residues. V dropped 5 bases and J dropped 3 bases, with 11 bases sitting between them.

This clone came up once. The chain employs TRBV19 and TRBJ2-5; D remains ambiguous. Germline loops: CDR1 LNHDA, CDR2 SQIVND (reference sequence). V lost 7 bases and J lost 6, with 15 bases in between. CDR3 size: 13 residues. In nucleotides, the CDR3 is TGTGCCAGTACCACCCCGAACGGACAGACCCAGTACTTC. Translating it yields CASTTPNGQTQYF.

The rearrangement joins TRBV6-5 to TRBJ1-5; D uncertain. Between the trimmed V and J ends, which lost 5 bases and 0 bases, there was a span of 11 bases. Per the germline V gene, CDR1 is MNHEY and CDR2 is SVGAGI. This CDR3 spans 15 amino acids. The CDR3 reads CASSRLTVSNQPQHF. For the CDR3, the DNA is TGTGCCAGCAGTCGCCTGACGGTTAGCAATCAGCCCCAGCATTTT.

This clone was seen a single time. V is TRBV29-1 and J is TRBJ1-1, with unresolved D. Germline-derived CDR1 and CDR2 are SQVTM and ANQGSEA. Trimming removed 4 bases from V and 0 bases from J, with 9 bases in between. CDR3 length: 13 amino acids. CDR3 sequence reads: CSVARHMNTEAFF. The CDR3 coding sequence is TGCAGCGTTGCCCGGCACATGAACACTGAAGCTTTCTTT.

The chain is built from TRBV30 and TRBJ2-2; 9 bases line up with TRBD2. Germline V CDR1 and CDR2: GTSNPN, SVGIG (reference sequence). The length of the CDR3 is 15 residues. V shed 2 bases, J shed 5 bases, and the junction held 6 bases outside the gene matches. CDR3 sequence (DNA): TGTGCCTGGAGTTCCTTAGCGGGAGATACCGGGGAGCTGTTTTTT. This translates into CAWSSLAGDTGELFF.

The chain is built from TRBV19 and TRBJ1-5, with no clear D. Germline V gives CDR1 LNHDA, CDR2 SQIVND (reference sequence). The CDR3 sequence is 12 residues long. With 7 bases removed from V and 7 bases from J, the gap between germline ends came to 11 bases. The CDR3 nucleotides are TGTGCCAGTAACGACCCCCTCCAGCCCCAGCATTTT. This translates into CASNDPLQPQHF.

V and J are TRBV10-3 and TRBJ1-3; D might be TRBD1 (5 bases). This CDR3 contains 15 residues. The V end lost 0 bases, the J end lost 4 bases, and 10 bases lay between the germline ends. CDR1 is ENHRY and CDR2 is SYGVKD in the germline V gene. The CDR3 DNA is TGTGCCATCAGTGAGTCCCGGGGGAGAGGAAACACCATATATTTT. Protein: CAISESRGRGNTIYF.

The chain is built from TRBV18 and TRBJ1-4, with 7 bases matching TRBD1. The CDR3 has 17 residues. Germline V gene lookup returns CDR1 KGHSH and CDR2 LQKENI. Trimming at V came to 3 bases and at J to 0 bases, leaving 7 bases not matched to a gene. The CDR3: CASSPVPGQTTNEKLFF. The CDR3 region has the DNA TGTGCCAGCTCACCCGTCCCGGGACAGACAACTAATGAAAAACTGTTTTTT.